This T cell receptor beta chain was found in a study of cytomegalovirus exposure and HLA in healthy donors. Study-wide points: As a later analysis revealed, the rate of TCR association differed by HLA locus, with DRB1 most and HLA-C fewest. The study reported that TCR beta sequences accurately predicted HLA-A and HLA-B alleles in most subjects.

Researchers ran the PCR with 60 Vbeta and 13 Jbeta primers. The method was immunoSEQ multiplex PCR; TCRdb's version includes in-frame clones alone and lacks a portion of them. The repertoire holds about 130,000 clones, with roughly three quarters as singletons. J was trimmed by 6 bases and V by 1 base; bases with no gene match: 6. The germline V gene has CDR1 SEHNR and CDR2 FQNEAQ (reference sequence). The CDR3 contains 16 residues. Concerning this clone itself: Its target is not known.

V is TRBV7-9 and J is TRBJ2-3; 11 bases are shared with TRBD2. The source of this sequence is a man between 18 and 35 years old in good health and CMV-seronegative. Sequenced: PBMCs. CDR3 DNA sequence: TGTGCCAGCAGCTTAGAAACTAGCGGGAGAGGTGATACGCAGTATTTT. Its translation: CASSLETSGRGDTQYF. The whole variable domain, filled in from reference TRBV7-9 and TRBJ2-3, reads DTGVSQNPRHKITKRGQNVTFRCDPISEHNRLYWYRQTLGQGPEFLTYFQNEAQLEKSRLLSDRFSAERPKGSFSTLEIQRTEQGDSAMYLCASSLETSGRGDTQYFGPGTRLTVL.